In this sample, the clone carrying this T cell receptor (beta chain) turned up a few times. Its antigen is unknown. The sample belongs to a study of CD8+CD57+ T cells in acquired aplastic anemia. About the study: Sorted CD4+ and CD8+ cell DNA averaged 3.2 ug.

This CDR3 spans 16 amino acids. Germline lookup yields CDR1 SGHVS and CDR2 FNYEAQ. The junction had 10 bases not matched to a gene; V was cut back by 2 bases and J by 5 bases. Study-level points and caveats: Patients showed no significant difference from controls in CD8+ Simpson's diversity. In common between the patients and the controls were approximately 30 CD8+ CDR3 sequences.

Patients selected for sequencing had displayed CD8+CD57+ cell expansion by flow cytometry. No therapy had been given to the patients at the time of blood sampling. It was genomic DNA that served as the template for profiling TCR beta VDJ and CDR3. TCRdb fed the reads into MiXCR, producing one record per CDR3 protein. The profile covers 95,000 to 150,000 distinct CDR3 sequences, with under 65% appearing a single time and 29% taken by the ten largest. The sequenced sample was sorted CD4+, CD8+, or CD8+CD57+ T cells (not recorded which) from PBMCs. The TCR originated in a human donor with aplastic anemia. The chain uses TRBV7-6 and TRBJ2-7, with 9 bases fitting TRBD2. This CDR3 reads CASSLRRGGSGNEQYF. DNA for the CDR3: TGTGCCAGCAGCTTAAGGCGGGGGGGCTCTGGCAACGAGCAGTACTTC.